The rows below give T cell receptor beta chains drawn from one sample of a study of T cell responses to AZD1222 COVID-19 vaccine. Libraries were prepared by immunoSEQ multiplex PCR; TCRdb keeps only in-frame clonotypes and omits some of them. The sample contains around 100,000 clones, around 86% of which appear only once. The sequenced sample was peripheral blood, obtained on day 0 of AZD1222 vaccination. These receptors were taken from an adult in good health. CDR3s include the opening cysteine and the closing phenylalanine or tryptophan. The order of the fields is J gene, clone size, V gene, D gene, CDR3 protein, CDR3 DNA. A D gene is named only where the DNA matches it firmly. Only some rows state a clone size, as once, few, many or a class for expanded clones.

J gene: TRBJ2-1
clone size: NA
V gene: TRBV19
D gene: NA
CDR3 protein: CASSEGYEQFF
CDR3 DNA: TGTGCCAGTAGCGAGGGGTATGAGCAGTTCTTC

J gene: TRBJ2-3
clone size: NA
V gene: TRBV6-5
D gene: NA
CDR3 protein: CASSYAGSTDTQYF
CDR3 DNA: TGTGCCAGCAGTTACGCGGGGAGCACAGATACGCAGTATTTT

J gene: TRBJ1-6
clone size: NA
V gene: TRBV7-7
D gene: NA
CDR3 protein: CASSLATVGNSPLHF
CDR3 DNA: TGTGCTAGCAGCTTAGCGACAGTAGGTAATTCACCCCTCCACTTT

J gene: TRBJ1-4
clone size: NA
V gene: TRBV3-1/TRBV3-2
D gene: NA
CDR3 protein: CASRGPINEKLFF
CDR3 DNA: TGTGCCAGCAGGGGACCGATTAATGAAAAACTGTTTTTT

J gene: TRBJ1-5
clone size: NA
V gene: TRBV5-1
D gene: NA
CDR3 protein: CASSGGDNQPQHF
CDR3 DNA: TGCGCCAGCAGCGGGGGGGACAATCAGCCCCAGCATTTT

J gene: TRBJ2-5
clone size: NA
V gene: TRBV7-2
D gene: NA
CDR3 protein: CASSQARQETQYF
CDR3 DNA: TGTGCCAGCAGCCAGGCCAGACAAGAGACCCAGTACTTC

J gene: TRBJ2-5
clone size: NA
V gene: TRBV14
D gene: NA
CDR3 protein: CASSNLQETQYF
CDR3 DNA: TGTGCCAGCTCTAACCTTCAAGAGACCCAGTACTTC

J gene: TRBJ2-3
clone size: NA
V gene: TRBV11-2
D gene: TRBD1
CDR3 protein: CASGALGTGGPGDTQYF
CDR3 DNA: TGTGCCAGCGGGGCACTGGGGACAGGGGGCCCTGGAGATACGCAGTATTTT

J gene: TRBJ1-3
clone size: NA
V gene: TRBV5-1
D gene: NA
CDR3 protein: CASSTPGSGNTIYF
CDR3 DNA: TGCGCCAGCAGCACCCCGGGCTCTGGAAACACCATATATTTT

J gene: TRBJ2-1
clone size: few
V gene: TRBV9
D gene: NA
CDR3 protein: CASSVILGGEQFF
CDR3 DNA: TGTGCCAGCAGCGTAATTTTGGGAGGTGAGCAGTTCTTC

J gene: TRBJ1-1
clone size: NA
V gene: TRBV29-1
D gene: NA
CDR3 protein: CSVSLGQNTEAFF
CDR3 DNA: TGCAGCGTCTCGTTGGGGCAGAACACTGAAGCTTTCTTT

J gene: TRBJ2-4
clone size: NA
V gene: TRBV4-2
D gene: TRBD2
CDR3 protein: CASSQASGGLAKNIQYF
CDR3 DNA: TGTGCCAGCAGCCAAGCTAGCGGGGGTCTAGCCAAAAACATTCAGTACTTC

J gene: TRBJ2-1
clone size: few
V gene: TRBV5-4
D gene: TRBD2
CDR3 protein: CASSPAPSGGNNEQFF
CDR3 DNA: TGTGCCAGCAGCCCTGCCCCTAGCGGGGGCAACAATGAGCAGTTCTTC

J gene: TRBJ1-2
clone size: few
V gene: TRBV6-5
D gene: NA
CDR3 protein: CASTWGVDYGYTF
CDR3 DNA: TGTGCCAGCACATGGGGGGTAGACTATGGCTACACCTTC

J gene: TRBJ1-2
clone size: NA
V gene: TRBV29-1
D gene: NA
CDR3 protein: CSVFTANYGYTF
CDR3 DNA: TGCAGCGTCTTTACAGCTAACTATGGCTACACCTTC

J gene: TRBJ1-1
clone size: NA
V gene: TRBV3-1/TRBV3-2
D gene: NA
CDR3 protein: CASSGVNTEAFF
CDR3 DNA: TGTGCCAGCAGCGGGGTGAACACTGAAGCTTTCTTT

J gene: TRBJ1-3
clone size: NA
V gene: TRBV9
D gene: TRBD1
CDR3 protein: CASSNPGQGNTIYF
CDR3 DNA: TGTGCCAGCAGCAATCCGGGACAGGGAAACACCATATATTTT

J gene: TRBJ1-2
clone size: NA
V gene: TRBV28
D gene: TRBD1
CDR3 protein: CASSPGTANYGYTF
CDR3 DNA: TGTGCCAGCAGTCCCGGGACAGCTAACTATGGCTACACCTTC

J gene: TRBJ2-2
clone size: NA
V gene: TRBV6-5
D gene: NA
CDR3 protein: CASRSGANTGELFF
CDR3 DNA: TGTGCCAGCAGGAGTGGAGCGAACACCGGGGAGCTGTTTTTT

J gene: TRBJ1-2
clone size: NA
V gene: TRBV19
D gene: NA
CDR3 protein: CASSINLEGGYTF
CDR3 DNA: TGTGCCAGTAGTATTAACCTTGAGGGTGGCTACACCTTC

J gene: TRBJ2-7
clone size: NA
V gene: TRBV7-8
D gene: NA
CDR3 protein: CASSFRQGDSYEQYF
CDR3 DNA: TGTGCCAGCAGCTTTCGTCAGGGAGACTCCTACGAGCAGTACTTC

J gene: TRBJ1-1
clone size: few
V gene: TRBV4-3
D gene: NA
CDR3 protein: CASSQDRNTEAFF
CDR3 DNA: TGCGCCAGCAGCCAAGACAGAAACACTGAAGCTTTCTTT

J gene: TRBJ2-3
clone size: NA
V gene: TRBV2
D gene: TRBD1
CDR3 protein: CASRERTGASTDTQYF
CDR3 DNA: TGTGCCAGCAGAGAGAGGACAGGGGCCTCCACAGATACGCAGTATTTT

J gene: TRBJ1-4
clone size: NA
V gene: TRBV5-6
D gene: NA
CDR3 protein: CASSTSGGMLEKLFF
CDR3 DNA: TGTGCCAGCAGCACCTCCGGGGGGATGCTTGAAAAACTGTTTTTT

J gene: TRBJ1-4
clone size: NA
V gene: TRBV30
D gene: NA
CDR3 protein: CAWSEGRGEKLFF
CDR3 DNA: TGTGCCTGGAGTGAGGGGAGAGGGGAAAAACTGTTTTTT

J gene: TRBJ1-3
clone size: NA
V gene: TRBV7-3
D gene: NA
CDR3 protein: CASSLDGHSGNTIYF
CDR3 DNA: TGTGCCAGCAGCTTGGACGGACACTCTGGAAACACCATATATTTT

J gene: TRBJ2-7
clone size: NA
V gene: TRBV27
D gene: NA
CDR3 protein: CASSPTRLPVYEQYF
CDR3 DNA: TGTGCCAGCAGTCCGACTAGGCTGCCGGTCTACGAGCAGTACTTC

J gene: TRBJ2-5
clone size: NA
V gene: TRBV11-2
D gene: NA
CDR3 protein: CASSSQGFSETQYF
CDR3 DNA: TGTGCCAGCAGCTCACAGGGATTTTCAGAGACCCAGTACTTC

J gene: TRBJ1-2
clone size: NA
V gene: TRBV10-3
D gene: NA
CDR3 protein: CAISESRGVPISGYTF
CDR3 DNA: TGTGCCATCAGTGAGTCACGGGGGGTCCCGATAAGTGGCTACACCTTC

J gene: TRBJ2-7
clone size: NA
V gene: TRBV5-6
D gene: NA
CDR3 protein: CASSLWDRRGYEQYF
CDR3 DNA: TGTGCCAGCAGCTTGTGGGACCGACGAGGCTACGAGCAGTACTTC

J gene: TRBJ2-1
clone size: NA
V gene: TRBV18
D gene: NA
CDR3 protein: CASSLLGTTSYNEQFF
CDR3 DNA: TGTGCCAGCTCACTTCTCGGGACAACCTCCTACAATGAGCAGTTCTTC

J gene: TRBJ2-1
clone size: NA
V gene: TRBV7-7
D gene: TRBD2
CDR3 protein: CASSLIAGAGNEQFF
CDR3 DNA: TGTGCTAGCAGCTTAATAGCGGGAGCAGGAAATGAGCAGTTCTTC

J gene: TRBJ2-7
clone size: NA
V gene: TRBV28
D gene: TRBD1
CDR3 protein: CASSLAGTGGYEQYF
CDR3 DNA: TGTGCCAGCAGTTTAGCCGGGACAGGGGGCTACGAGCAGTACTTC

J gene: TRBJ2-7
clone size: NA
V gene: TRBV6-2/TRBV6-3
D gene: NA
CDR3 protein: CASSYSVLPQYEQYF
CDR3 DNA: TGTGCCAGCAGTTACTCGGTTCTCCCCCAATACGAGCAGTACTTC

J gene: TRBJ2-4
clone size: NA
V gene: TRBV2
D gene: NA
CDR3 protein: CASTGFPAKNIQYF
CDR3 DNA: TGTGCCAGCACTGGCTTCCCAGCCAAAAACATTCAGTACTTC

J gene: TRBJ2-3
clone size: NA
V gene: TRBV7-2
D gene: TRBD1
CDR3 protein: CASSPTDRGLGNTQYF
CDR3 DNA: TGTGCCAGCAGCCCCACGGACAGGGGGCTTGGAAATACGCAGTATTTT

J gene: TRBJ2-7
clone size: NA
V gene: TRBV5-6
D gene: NA
CDR3 protein: CASSLSLEQYF
CDR3 DNA: TGTGCCAGCAGCTTGTCGCTCGAGCAGTACTTC

J gene: TRBJ1-1
clone size: NA
V gene: TRBV5-1
D gene: NA
CDR3 protein: CASSSGNTEAFF
CDR3 DNA: TGCGCCAGCAGCTCGGGGAACACTGAAGCTTTCTTT

J gene: TRBJ1-5
clone size: NA
V gene: TRBV6-2/TRBV6-3
D gene: NA
CDR3 protein: CASSLVTGGNQPQHF
CDR3 DNA: TGTGCCAGCAGCCTCGTAACGGGGGGCAATCAGCCCCAGCATTTT

J gene: TRBJ1-6
clone size: once
V gene: TRBV19
D gene: NA
CDR3 protein: CASSPGASNSPLHF
CDR3 DNA: TGTGCCAGTAGTCCCGGGGCCTCCAATTCACCCCTCCACTTT

J gene: TRBJ1-5
clone size: NA
V gene: TRBV5-1
D gene: NA
CDR3 protein: CASSRKRRDVHNSNQPQHF
CDR3 DNA: TGCGCCAGCAGTCGGAAACGCAGGGATGTTCACAATAGCAATCAGCCCCAGCATTTT

J gene: TRBJ2-4
clone size: NA
V gene: TRBV29-1
D gene: NA
CDR3 protein: CSVGGAGNIQYF
CDR3 DNA: TGCAGCGTTGGGGGGGCTGGAAACATTCAGTACTTC

J gene: TRBJ2-7
clone size: NA
V gene: TRBV6-5
D gene: NA
CDR3 protein: CASSYSASLLLEQYF
CDR3 DNA: TGTGCCAGCAGTTACTCGGCGTCTCTCCTGCTCGAGCAGTACTTC

J gene: TRBJ2-1
clone size: NA
V gene: TRBV7-9
D gene: NA
CDR3 protein: CASSLALGNEQFF
CDR3 DNA: TGTGCCAGCAGCTTAGCGCTTGGCAATGAGCAGTTCTTC

J gene: TRBJ2-1
clone size: once
V gene: TRBV5-4
D gene: TRBD1
CDR3 protein: CASSFGTGSLNEQFF
CDR3 DNA: TGTGCCAGCAGCTTTGGGACAGGGAGCCTCAATGAGCAGTTCTTC

J gene: TRBJ2-7
clone size: NA
V gene: TRBV7-2
D gene: NA
CDR3 protein: CASSLIGVPYEQYF
CDR3 DNA: TGTGCCAGCAGCTTAATTGGGGTCCCCTACGAGCAGTACTTC

J gene: TRBJ2-1
clone size: NA
V gene: TRBV24-1
D gene: TRBD2
CDR3 protein: CATSRAGGGDEQFF
CDR3 DNA: TGTGCCACCAGTCGGGCGGGAGGCGGGGATGAGCAGTTCTTC

J gene: TRBJ1-3
clone size: NA
V gene: TRBV19
D gene: TRBD1
CDR3 protein: CASKKGQSGNTIYF
CDR3 DNA: TGTGCCAGTAAGAAGGGACAGTCTGGAAACACCATATATTTT

J gene: TRBJ2-1
clone size: NA
V gene: TRBV11-2
D gene: TRBD2
CDR3 protein: CASSNLAANLGQFF
CDR3 DNA: TGTGCCAGCAGCAACCTAGCGGCCAACCTTGGGCAGTTCTTC

J gene: TRBJ1-2
clone size: NA
V gene: TRBV28
D gene: NA
CDR3 protein: CASSLAYGYTF
CDR3 DNA: TGTGCCAGCAGTTTAGCCTATGGCTACACCTTC

J gene: TRBJ1-5
clone size: NA
V gene: TRBV7-8
D gene: NA
CDR3 protein: CASSLYLDGSQPQHF
CDR3 DNA: TGTGCCAGCAGCTTATATTTGGACGGCTCTCAGCCCCAGCATTTT

J gene: TRBJ2-7
clone size: once
V gene: TRBV30
D gene: NA
CDR3 protein: CAWRTEVEQYF
CDR3 DNA: TGTGCCTGGAGAACGGAAGTGGAGCAGTACTTC

J gene: TRBJ2-2
clone size: NA
V gene: TRBV18
D gene: TRBD2
CDR3 protein: CASSPPSGGRAGELFF
CDR3 DNA: TGTGCCAGCTCACCACCGAGCGGCGGGAGAGCCGGGGAGCTGTTTTTT

J gene: TRBJ1-4
clone size: NA
V gene: TRBV7-9
D gene: NA
CDR3 protein: CASRYANEKLFF
CDR3 DNA: TGTGCCAGCCGGTACGCTAATGAAAAACTGTTTTTT

J gene: TRBJ1-2
clone size: NA
V gene: TRBV2
D gene: NA
CDR3 protein: CASNKQREGDGYTF
CDR3 DNA: TGTGCCAGCAATAAACAAAGGGAGGGTGATGGCTACACCTTC

J gene: TRBJ1-6
clone size: NA
V gene: TRBV7-2
D gene: NA
CDR3 protein: CASSLGGAGPLHF
CDR3 DNA: TGTGCCAGCAGCTTAGGGGGCGCCGGGCCCCTCCACTTT

J gene: TRBJ2-7
clone size: NA
V gene: TRBV15
D gene: NA
CDR3 protein: CATSTSPGTPTYEQYF
CDR3 DNA: TGTGCCACCAGCACCTCTCCCGGGACTCCAACCTACGAGCAGTACTTC